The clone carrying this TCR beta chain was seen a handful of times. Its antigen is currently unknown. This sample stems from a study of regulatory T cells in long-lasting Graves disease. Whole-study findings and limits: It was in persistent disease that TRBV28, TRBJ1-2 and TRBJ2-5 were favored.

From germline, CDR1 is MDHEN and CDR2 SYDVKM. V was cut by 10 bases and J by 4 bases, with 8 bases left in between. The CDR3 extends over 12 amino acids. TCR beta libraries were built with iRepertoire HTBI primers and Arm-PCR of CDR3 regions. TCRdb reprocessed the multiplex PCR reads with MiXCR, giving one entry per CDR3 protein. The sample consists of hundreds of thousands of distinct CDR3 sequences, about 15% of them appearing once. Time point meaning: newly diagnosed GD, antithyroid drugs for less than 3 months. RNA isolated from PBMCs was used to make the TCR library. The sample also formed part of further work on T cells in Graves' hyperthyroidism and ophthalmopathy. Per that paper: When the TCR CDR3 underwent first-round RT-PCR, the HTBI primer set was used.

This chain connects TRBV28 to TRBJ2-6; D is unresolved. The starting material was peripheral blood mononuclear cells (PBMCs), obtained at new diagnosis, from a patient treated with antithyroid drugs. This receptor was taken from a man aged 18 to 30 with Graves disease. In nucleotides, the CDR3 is TGTGCCATCAAAGACGGGGCCAACGTCCTGACTTTC. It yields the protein CAIKDGANVLTF.